This T cell receptor beta chain was retrieved from a study of blood T cell repertoires in COVID-19. Study-wide background: Acute-phase and convalescent COVID-19 samples originated in the United States, Italy and Spain. Sample material is recorded as cDNA or gDNA derived from T cells, B-cell-depleted T cells, or PBMCs.

Per the original data handling: By means of reference gene primer amplification, nucleated cell counts were estimated. Assay used: immunoSEQ multiplex PCR; TCRdb lists only in-frame clones, some missing. V and J calls and clone size follow that table, whereas D and trimming were derived from the DNA. The sample has approximately 46,000 clones, 82% seen once. The germline V gene encodes CDR1 LGHDT and CDR2 YNNKEL (reference sequence). The CDR3 runs 12 residues. Trimming left V 4 bases short and J 5 bases short, with 8 bases between. This receptor was taken from an older woman with acute or convalescent COVID-19. The sequenced material came from peripheral blood. The chain uses TRBV3-1 (or the pseudogene TRBV3-2) and TRBJ2-5; no definite D call. CDR3 sequence reads: CASSPLQETQYF. CDR3 sequence (DNA): TGTGCCAGCAGCCCGCTCCAGGAGACCCAGTACTTC.